Described below is a single T cell receptor beta chain sequence and its context. This clone was recorded at least ten times. What antigen it recognizes has not been identified. Nothing much larger sits one base from this clone, and base qualities are not available. None of the patients had been given any treatment before thyroid surgery. Patient clinical samples collected from about 2011 to 2018 were retrospectively analysed using T-cell receptor beta sequencing. As encoded in the germline V gene, CDR1 is SGHDN while CDR2 is FVKESK. The CDR3 runs 14 residues from the cysteine to the phenylalanine. Of all the DNA, just the CDR3 is kept, 42 bases in frame from base 1. V and J lose 2 bases and 4 bases, and a span of 8 bases separates them. This entry comes from a study of metastatic and nonmetastatic thyroid tumors (TCRdb year 2020). At the level of the whole study: Repertoires from peripheral blood and from tumor or nodule tissue samples of malignant and benign thyroid patients were compared.

The library was obtained by PCR. The data were produced on an Illumina HiSeq 4000. High-throughput sequencing was used to profile the TCR beta-chain CDR3 region of every patient. Per the authors' processing: Drawing on CDR3 differences between clinicopathological groups, the researchers built a classifier meant to tell apart patients with distant-metastatic papillary thyroid cancer. Repertoire diversity was assessed with the Shannon index, and tumor-blood repertoire similarity with the Morisita-Horn index. TCRdb trimmed the raw reads at Q25, called clones with MiXCR and kept productive beta chains. In this record, the V and J calls reflect TCRdb's handling and not the investigators' own analysis. Here the sample has roughly 25,000 clones; under 15% occur a single time. About 3.3% of the sample rests with the top ten. What the research found in general, with its limitations: TCR beta diversity was reported as significantly higher in malignant tumors than in benign nodules, in both blood and tumor samples.

Sequenced input: blood. The sequence derives from a female donor with papillary thyroid cancer or a benign thyroid nodule (not recorded which). Some clones in this sample may be carry-over from other donors' samples. Rearrangement joined TRBV14 to TRBJ2-2; the D gene lacks a confident call. The DNA sequence reads TGTGCCAGCAGCCAAACCCTAACCACCGGGGAGCTGTTTTTT. Translated, this gives CASSQTLTTGELFF.